These 17 T cell receptor beta chains were all obtained from the same sample, sequenced in a study of STAT5B mutations in CD4+ large granular lymphocyte leukemia (dated by TCRdb to between 2022 and 2023). The method was the immunoSEQ multiplex PCR assay. TCRdb's version of the immuneACCESS table is confined to in-frame rearrangements and falls short of the full clone set. An unresolved V gene accounts for under half of the shortfall where checked; the remainder is of unknown origin. The sample table shows 31,000 or so clones, and around 76% are seen once. Jointly, the top ten make up 0.25% to 0.35% of the sample. The sequenced sample consisted of CD4+ T cells from blood buffy coats. All receptors come from a human donor in good health.

This CDR3 reads CASSLGLGNTIYF. Written as DNA, the CDR3 is TGCGCCAGCAGCCTGGGTCTGGGAAACACCATATATTTT. The chain employs TRBV5-1 and TRBJ1-3; D not certain. Germline V gene lookup returns CDR1 SGHRS and CDR2 YFSETQ. The V gene lost 4 bases and the J gene lost 4 bases, with 9 bases spanning the gap. The CDR3 runs to 13 residues.

In this sample, this clone turned up once. The chain recombines TRBV10-1 with TRBJ2-2; a possible D gene is TRBD2 (5 bases). The CDR3 runs 13 residues. Trimming pared 5 bases from V and 2 bases from J, leaving 6 bases between. CDR1 is WNHNN and CDR2 is SYGVQD in the germline V gene (reference sequence). The CDR3 protein is CASSRGNTGELFF. The CDR3 DNA is TGCGCCAGCAGTCGGGGAAACACCGGGGAGCTGTTTTTT.

This clone came up once. The chain is built from TRBV9 and TRBJ1-4, with 7 bases that match TRBD1. This CDR3 has 15 residues. J gave up 0 bases and V 4 bases, and 3 bases lay outside the gene matches. Germline V gene sequence: CDR1 SGDLS, CDR2 YYNGEE. CDR3 bases: TGTGCCAGCAGCTCGGGACAGACAACTAATGAAAAACTGTTTTTT. Its translation: CASSSGQTTNEKLFF. The full variable domain, rest sourced from reference TRBV9 and TRBJ1-4, is DSGVTQTPKHLITATGQRVTLRCSPRSGDLSVYWYQQSLDQGLQFLIQYYNGEERAKGNILERFSAQQFPDLHSELNLSSLELGDSALYFCASSSGQTTNEKLFFGSGTQLSVL.

This chain joins TRBV30 and TRBJ1-2, with a weak D call TRBD1 (6 bases). The germline gives CDR1 GTSNPN, CDR2 SVGIG (reference sequence). The ends were cut back, 4 bases at V and 12 bases at J, with 21 bases in the middle. The CDR3 length is 13 residues. CDR3 in amino acids: CAWNDGQTTSDTF. CDR3 coding DNA: TGTGCCTGGAATGACGGACAGACGACGTCGGACACCTTC.

The J gene is TRBJ1-2, the V gene TRBV9, with a weak D call TRBD1 (5 bases). This CDR3 has 14 residues. The V and J ends lost 3 bases and 7 bases respectively, with 16 bases between them. Germline CDR1 and CDR2: SGDLS and YYNGEE. The CDR3 sequence: CASSARAGGFGYTF. In DNA form, the CDR3 reads TGTGCCAGCAGCGCACGGGCGGGGGGGTTTGGCTACACCTTC. Looking up the rest from reference TRBV9 and TRBJ1-2 gives the full variable domain: DSGVTQTPKHLITATGQRVTLRCSPRSGDLSVYWYQQSLDQGLQFLIQYYNGEERAKGNILERFSAQQFPDLHSELNLSSLELGDSALYFCASSARAGGFGYTFGSGTRLTVV.

This clone was counted between two and nine times. The V call is TRBV5-6, the J call TRBJ2-2, with 7 bases matching TRBD2. The CDR3 totals 17 residues. Germline V CDR1 and CDR2: SGHDT, YYEEEE. J lost 4 bases, V lost 1 base, and 10 bases had no gene match. The CDR3 DNA follows: TGTGCCAGCAGCTTGTTGATGACTAGCCGCGGCACCGGGGAGCTGTTTTTT. Protein product: CASSLLMTSRGTGELFF.

In this sample, this clone turned up a few times. This chain links TRBV15 with TRBJ1-2, with D unclear. The germline V gene encodes CDR1 LNHNV and CDR2 YYDKDF (reference sequence). This CDR3 comprises 11 residues. Trimming removed 0 bases from V and 10 bases from J, with 6 bases in between. CDR3 coding DNA: TGTGCCACCAGCAGAGATCAGTACTACACCTTC. Protein: CATSRDQYYTF. Full variable domain (rest looked up from reference TRBV15 and TRBJ1-2): DAMVIQNPRYQVTQFGKPVTLSCSQTLNHNVMYWYQQKSSQAPKLLFHYYDKDFNNEADTPDNFQSRRPNTSFCFLDIRSPGLGDTAMYLCATSRDQYYTFGSGTRLTVV.

The chain employs TRBV11-1 and TRBJ2-5, with 9 bases identical to TRBD2. The CDR3 is made up of 16 amino acids. V lost 5 bases to trimming and J lost 6 bases; unmatched junction nucleotides: 13. From germline, CDR1 is SGHAT and CDR2 FQDESV (reference sequence). CDR3: CASSRGGLAWPKTQYF. DNA for the CDR3: TGTGCCAGCAGCCGGGGCGGACTAGCGTGGCCCAAGACCCAGTACTTC.

V is TRBV6-6 and J is TRBJ2-1, with 9 bases aligning to TRBD1. Germline V gene lookup returns CDR1 MNHNY and CDR2 SVGAGI (reference sequence). The length of the CDR3 is 15 residues. J was trimmed by 4 bases and V by 6 bases; bases with no gene match: 7. CDR3 sequence: CASSWGDRAYNEQFF. CDR3 bases: TGTGCCAGCAGCTGGGGGGACAGGGCATACAATGAGCAGTTCTTC.

As DNA, the CDR3 is TGTGCCAGCAGCTGGGACGGGCACCGGGGTTACACTGAAGCTTTCTTT. Translated: CASSWDGHRGYTEAFF. The rearrangement links TRBV7-2 to TRBJ1-1, with TRBD1 as a possible D gene (5 bases). V dropped 4 bases and J dropped 3 bases, with 18 bases sitting between them. This CDR3 contains 16 residues. Per germline, CDR1 SGHTA and CDR2 FQGNSA.

The chain combines TRBV15 with TRBJ2-3; 7 bases fit TRBD1. Germline V lookup: CDR1 LNHNV, CDR2 YYDKDF (reference sequence). The CDR3 contains 15 residues. The ends lost 3 bases at V and 0 bases at J; junction bases unmatched: 3. This CDR3 is CATSSTGQSTDTQYF. CDR3 coding DNA: TGTGCCACCAGCAGTACGGGACAGAGCACAGATACGCAGTATTTT.

The chain couples TRBV7-2 to TRBJ2-7, with D unclear. CDR1 and CDR2 (germline): SGHTA, FQGNSA. V lost 5 bases and J lost 2, with 10 bases in between. The CDR3 extends over 13 amino acids. The CDR3 nucleotides read TGTGCCAGCAGCCCCCTAGGGACCTACGAGCAGTACTTC. Translated, it gives CASSPLGTYEQYF.

This clone was seen a single time. J is TRBJ2-1 and V is TRBV29-1; a weak D match, TRBD1 (5 bases). The CDR3 extends over 13 amino acids. The germline CDR1 and CDR2 sequences are SQVTM and ANQGSEA. Trimming took off 6 bases at V and 1 base at J, with 10 bases between the two ends. CDR3 bases: TGCAGCGTGACAGCGACTTCCTACAATGAGCAGTTCTTC. Protein product: CSVTATSYNEQFF.

As regards this clone: The identical CDR3 is also encoded by other nucleotide sequences in the sample. The CDR3 DNA is TGCGCCAGCAGCTTGGATACCGGAATAAACACTGAAGCTTTCTTT. Amino acids: CASSLDTGINTEAFF. J is TRBJ1-1 and V is TRBV5-1, with D unclear. Trimming took off 0 bases at V and 2 bases at J, with 11 bases between the two ends. This CDR3 contains 15 residues. The germline CDR1 and CDR2 sequences are SGHRS and YFSETQ.

CDR3 coding DNA: TGTGCCGCCCAGGGGCACGCTGAAGCTTTCTTT. It codes for CAAQGHAEAFF. The V and J genes are TRBV10-3 and TRBJ1-1; possible D gene TRBD1, 6 bases. Germline loops: CDR1 ENHRY, CDR2 SYGVKD. The CDR3 length is 11 residues. Trimming removed 11 bases at V and 6 bases at J, with 13 bases between.

This clone appeared once. V is TRBV7-6 and J is TRBJ2-7; D not certain. Germline V gives CDR1 SGHVS, CDR2 FNYEAQ. CDR3 length: 14 amino acids. V was cut by 5 bases and J by 2 bases, with 13 bases left in between. CDR3 bases: TGTGCCAGCAGCCTGACGAGATTTACCTACGAGCAGTACTTC. The encoded protein is CASSLTRFTYEQYF.

The sample holds a few counts of this clone. V and J are TRBV7-3 and TRBJ2-3, with D hard to call. V dropped 1 base and J dropped 3 bases, with 5 bases sitting between them. Germline assignment: CDR1 SGHTA and CDR2 FQGTGA. The CDR3 is made up of 13 amino acids. CDR3 in amino acids: CASSLMGTDTQYF. The CDR3 DNA reads TGTGCCAGCAGCTTAATGGGGACAGATACGCAGTATTTT.